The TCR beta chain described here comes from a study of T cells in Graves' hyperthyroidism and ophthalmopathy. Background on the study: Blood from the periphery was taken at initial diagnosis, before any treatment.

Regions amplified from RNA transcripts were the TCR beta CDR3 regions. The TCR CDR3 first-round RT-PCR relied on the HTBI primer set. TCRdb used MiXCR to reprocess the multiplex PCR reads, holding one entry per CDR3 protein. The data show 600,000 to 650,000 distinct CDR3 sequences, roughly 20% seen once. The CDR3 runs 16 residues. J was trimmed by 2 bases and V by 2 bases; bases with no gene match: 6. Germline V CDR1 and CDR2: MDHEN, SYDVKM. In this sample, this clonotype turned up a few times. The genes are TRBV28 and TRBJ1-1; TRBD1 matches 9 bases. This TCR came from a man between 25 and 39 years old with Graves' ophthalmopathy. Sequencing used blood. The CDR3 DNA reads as TGTGCCAGCAGTTTACAGACAGGGGGGGTCAACACTGAAGCTTTCTTT. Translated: CASSLQTGGVNTEAFF.